The clone carrying this TCR beta chain has just one count. The treatment: preoperative locoregional IRX-2 cytokine immunotherapy. Preoperative locoregional IRX-2 cytokine immunotherapy was tested in the phase Ib source study. The method was immunoSEQ multiplex PCR; TCRdb's version includes in-frame clones alone and lacks a portion of them. The top ten hold approximately 2% of the sample, which has 75,000 to 100,000 clones, roughly 89% seen once. This sample stems from a study of preoperative IRX-2 immunotherapy in early breast cancer. The sequence came from a human donor with breast cancer. Sample: tumor tissue, taken after IRX-2 immunotherapy.

The CDR3 coding sequence is TGTGCCAGCTCACCCCTTCGGGATCTCGAGCAGTACTTC. The encoded protein is CASSPLRDLEQYF. The gene calls are TRBV18 and TRBJ2-7, with D possibly TRBD2 on 5 matching bases. The CDR3 has 13 residues. Trimming removed 3 bases at V and 6 bases at J, with 12 bases between. Germline-derived CDR1 and CDR2 are KGHSH and LQKENI.